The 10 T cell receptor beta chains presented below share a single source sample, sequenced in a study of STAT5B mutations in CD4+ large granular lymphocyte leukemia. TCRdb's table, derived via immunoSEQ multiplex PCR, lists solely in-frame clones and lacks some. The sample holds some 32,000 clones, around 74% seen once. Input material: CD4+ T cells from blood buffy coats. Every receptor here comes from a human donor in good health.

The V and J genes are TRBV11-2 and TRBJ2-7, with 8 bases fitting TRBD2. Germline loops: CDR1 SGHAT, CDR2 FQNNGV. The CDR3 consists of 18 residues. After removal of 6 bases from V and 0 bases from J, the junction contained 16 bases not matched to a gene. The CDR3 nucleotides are TGTGCCAGCAGTCCCGCCCTCAATAGCGGGATCGGCTCCTACGAGCAGTACTTC. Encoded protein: CASSPALNSGIGSYEQYF.

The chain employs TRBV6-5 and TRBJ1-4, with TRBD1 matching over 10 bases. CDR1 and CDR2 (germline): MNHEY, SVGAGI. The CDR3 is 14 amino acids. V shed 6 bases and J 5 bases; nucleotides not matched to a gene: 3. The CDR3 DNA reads TGTGCCAGCAGCCGGACAGGGGGGAATGAAAAACTGTTTTTT. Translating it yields CASSRTGGNEKLFF.

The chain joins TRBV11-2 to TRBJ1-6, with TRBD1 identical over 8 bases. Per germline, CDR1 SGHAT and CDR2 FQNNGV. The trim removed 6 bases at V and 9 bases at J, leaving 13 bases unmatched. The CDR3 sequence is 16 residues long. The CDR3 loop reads CASSLDRAVYGSPLHF. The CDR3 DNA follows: TGTGCCAGCAGTCTGGACAGGGCGGTTTATGGTTCACCCCTCCACTTT.

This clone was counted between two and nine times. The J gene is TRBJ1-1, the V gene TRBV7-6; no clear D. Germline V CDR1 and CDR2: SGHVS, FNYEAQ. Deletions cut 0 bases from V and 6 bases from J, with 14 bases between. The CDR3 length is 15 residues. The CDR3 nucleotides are TGTGCCAGCAGCTTAGCTCCAGATCCGGCCGCTGAAGCTTTCTTT. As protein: CASSLAPDPAAEAFF.

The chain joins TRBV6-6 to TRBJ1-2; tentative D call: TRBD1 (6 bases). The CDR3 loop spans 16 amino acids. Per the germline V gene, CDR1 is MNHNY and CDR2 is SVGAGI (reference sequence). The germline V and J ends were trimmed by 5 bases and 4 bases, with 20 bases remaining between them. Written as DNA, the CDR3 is TGTGCCAGCAGTCAATTACAAGGGGGGACGGGCTATGGCTACACCTTC. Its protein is CASSQLQGGTGYGYTF.

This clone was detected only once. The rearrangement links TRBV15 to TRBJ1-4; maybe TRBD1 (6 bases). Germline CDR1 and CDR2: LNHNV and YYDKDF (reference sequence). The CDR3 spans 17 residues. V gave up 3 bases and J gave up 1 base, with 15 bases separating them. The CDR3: CATSRSGVVGTNEKLFF. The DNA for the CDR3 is TGTGCCACCAGCAGGTCAGGGGTAGTTGGAACTAATGAAAAACTGTTTTTT.

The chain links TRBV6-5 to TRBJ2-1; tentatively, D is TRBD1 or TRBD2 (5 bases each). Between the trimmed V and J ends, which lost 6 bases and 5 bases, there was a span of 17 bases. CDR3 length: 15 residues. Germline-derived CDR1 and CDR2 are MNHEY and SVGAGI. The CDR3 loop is CASSPPRDLHNEQFF. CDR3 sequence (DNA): TGTGCCAGCAGCCCTCCTCGGGACCTTCACAATGAGCAGTTCTTC.

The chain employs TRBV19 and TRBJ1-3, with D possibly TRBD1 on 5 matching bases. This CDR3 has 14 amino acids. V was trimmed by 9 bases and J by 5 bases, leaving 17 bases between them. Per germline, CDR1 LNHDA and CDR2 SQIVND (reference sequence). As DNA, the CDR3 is TGTGCCAGCCTAGGGACGCCGGAGAGAAACACCATATATTTT. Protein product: CASLGTPERNTIYF.

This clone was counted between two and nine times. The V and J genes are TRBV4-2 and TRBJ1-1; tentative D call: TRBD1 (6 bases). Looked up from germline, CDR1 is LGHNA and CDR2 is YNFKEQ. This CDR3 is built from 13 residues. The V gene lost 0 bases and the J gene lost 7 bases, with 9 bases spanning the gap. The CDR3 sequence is CASSQDRGGEAFF. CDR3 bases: TGTGCCAGCAGCCAAGATAGAGGGGGTGAAGCTTTCTTT.

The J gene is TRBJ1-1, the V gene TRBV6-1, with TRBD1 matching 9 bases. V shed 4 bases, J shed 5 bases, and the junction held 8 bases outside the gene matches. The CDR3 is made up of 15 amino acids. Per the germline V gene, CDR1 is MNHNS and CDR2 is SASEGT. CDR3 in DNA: TGTGCCAGCAGTGCCCCCCGGGGACAGGGTACTGAAGCTTTCTTT. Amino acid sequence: CASSAPRGQGTEAFF.